Shown below are 10 T cell receptor beta chains from a single sample sequenced in a study of shared clonotypes between healthy human individuals. The protocol was immunoSEQ multiplex PCR, while the TCRdb copy is restricted to in-frame clones and leaves out a portion. The profile covers some 1 million clones, with approximately 72% appearing a single time and roughly 1.4% taken by the ten largest. The specimen was memory CD4+ T cells sorted from blood. As for subset: CD45RA-negative fraction. The receptors stem from a young man in good health.

The chain combines TRBV10-1 with TRBJ2-1; 11 bases map to TRBD2. CDR1 is WNHNN, CDR2 SYGVQD, per germline (reference sequence). CDR3 length: 18 amino acids. With 3 bases clipped from V and 1 base from J, the junction kept 8 bases outside the gene matches. The CDR3 nucleotides read TGCGCCAGCAGTGACCCATCTACTAGCGGGGGTTCCTACAATGAGCAGTTCTTC. This gives the protein CASSDPSTSGGSYNEQFF.

This clone was seen repeatedly, ten times or more. The V gene is TRBV4-3, the J gene TRBJ2-2; possibly TRBD2 for D (6 bases). The CDR3 is made up of 19 amino acids. Between the trimmed V and J ends, which lost 0 bases and 2 bases, there was a span of 19 bases. Germline V lookup: CDR1 LGHNA, CDR2 YSLEER. In DNA form, the CDR3 reads TGCGCCAGCAGCCAAGATTTGGGGCGGGGAGGAATTAACACCGGGGAGCTGTTTTTT. Translated: CASSQDLGRGGINTGELFF.

V usage is TRBV5-1 and J usage is TRBJ2-2; 12 bases agree with TRBD2. The germline V gene encodes CDR1 SGHRS and CDR2 YFSETQ. The CDR3 loop spans 16 amino acids. Trimming cost V 3 bases and J 8 bases; bases outside gene matches: 8. CDR3 coding DNA: TGCGCCAGCAGCTCGTCTAGCGGGAGGGCCTCTGGGGAGCTGTTTTTT. Residues: CASSSSSGRASGELFF.

J is TRBJ2-2 and V is TRBV7-9; D gene ambiguous. Deletions cut 4 bases from V and 4 bases from J, with 10 bases between. From germline, CDR1 is SEHNR and CDR2 FQNEAQ (reference sequence). The CDR3 extends over 14 amino acids. The CDR3 loop reads CASSSPLGTGELFF. The CDR3 DNA sequence: TGTGCCAGCAGCTCTCCCCTAGGCACCGGGGAGCTGTTTTTT.

The chain couples TRBV2 to TRBJ2-3; possibly TRBD2 for D (7 bases). CDR1 is SNHLY, CDR2 FYNNEI, per germline. The CDR3 totals 15 residues. Trimming shortened V by 11 bases and J by 2 bases, and 20 bases separated the two germline ends. CDR3 sequence (DNA): TGTGCCGCCCCAGGAGACGGGGGGCACACAGATACGCAGTATTTT. It encodes CAAPGDGGHTDTQYF.

The chain employs TRBV7-6 and TRBJ1-6; possibly TRBD1 for D (5 bases). Trimming removed 1 base at V and 8 bases at J, with 12 bases between. The CDR3 has 15 residues. Per germline, CDR1 SGHVS and CDR2 FNYEAQ. CDR3 nucleotides: TGTGCCAGCAGCTTAGACCGGGGGACGGATTCACCCCTCCACTTT. It yields the protein CASSLDRGTDSPLHF.

The chain joins TRBV4-3 to TRBJ1-5, with TRBD1 identical over 8 bases. V lost 0 bases and J lost 6; bases outside the gene matches: 4. The CDR3 runs 15 residues. Germline CDR1 and CDR2: LGHNA and YSLEER. This chain's CDR3 is CASSQDRGPFQPQHF. The CDR3 DNA reads TGCGCCAGCAGCCAAGACAGGGGGCCGTTTCAGCCCCAGCATTTT.

This clone has a single count. This sequence joins TRBV7-8 and TRBJ1-1; no clear D. CDR1 and CDR2 (germline): SGHVS, FQNEAQ. The V end lost 4 bases, the J end lost 1 base, and 13 bases lay between the germline ends. The CDR3 runs 15 residues. The CDR3 nucleotides are TGTGCCAGCAGCTCGCGTTTGGAGCCGAACACTGAAGCTTTCTTT. It translates to CASSSRLEPNTEAFF.

The J gene is TRBJ2-5, the V gene TRBV30; 10 nucleotides agree with TRBD2. CDR1 is GTSNPN and CDR2 is SVGIG in the germline V gene (reference sequence). The CDR3 consists of 17 residues. Trimming cost V 2 bases and J 1 base; bases outside gene matches: 10. The CDR3 sequence is CAWSSWTGLALQETQYF. The CDR3, as DNA: TGTGCCTGGAGTTCGTGGACGGGACTAGCGCTCCAAGAGACCCAGTACTTC.

The chain's CDR3 is CAWSVKFGAGELSAEAFF. CDR3 bases: TGTGCCTGGAGTGTAAAGTTTGGGGCAGGGGAACTCAGCGCTGAAGCTTTCTTT. The chain carries TRBV30 and TRBJ1-1; tentatively, D is TRBD1 (6 bases). Trimming took off 0 bases at V and 6 bases at J, with 26 bases between the two ends. Germline V gene sequence: CDR1 GTSNPN, CDR2 SVGIG (reference sequence). The CDR3 runs 18 residues.